Listed here are 11 T cell receptor beta chains from one sample, sequenced in a study of shared clonotypes between healthy human individuals. Profiling relied on immunoSEQ multiplex PCR, and the TCRdb table lists in-frame clones only, not all of them. In the table there are roughly 510,000 clones, roughly 85% of which are singletons. The source material was PBMCs. Every receptor here comes from a woman between 40 and 50 years old in good health. Some clones in this sample may be carry-over from other donors' samples.

The rearrangement uses TRBV4-2 and TRBJ1-3; 8 bases fit TRBD1. Germline-derived CDR1 and CDR2 are LGHNA and YNFKEQ. The CDR3 runs 15 residues. J lost 4 bases, V lost 4 bases, and 6 bases had no gene match. In DNA, the CDR3 is TGTGCCAGCAGCCTAACGACAGGGGTCGGAAACACCATATATTTT. It is translated as CASSLTTGVGNTIYF.

The chain couples TRBV12-2 to TRBJ2-7. TRBV12-2 is marked as a pseudogene. The CDR3 is 16 residues long. CDR3: CASRLEKGGKGYEQYF. The CDR3 bases are TGTGCAAGTCGCTTAGAAAAGGGCGGAAAGGGCTACGAGCAGTACTTC.

This sequence joins TRBV28 and TRBJ2-3, with 10 positions matching TRBD2. Germline loops: CDR1 MDHEN, CDR2 SYDVKM. With 3 bases clipped from V and 5 bases from J, the junction kept 5 bases outside the gene matches. This CDR3 has 15 amino acids. This CDR3 reads CASSLSGRERDTQYF. In nucleotides, the CDR3 is TGTGCCAGCAGTTTGAGCGGGAGGGAGAGAGATACGCAGTATTTT. Drawing the rest from reference TRBV28 and TRBJ2-3, the complete variable domain is DVKVTQSSRYLVKRTGEKVFLECVQDMDHENMFWYRQDPGLGLRLIYFSYDVKMKEKGDIPEGYSVSREKKERFSLILESASTNQTSMYLCASSLSGRERDTQYFGPGTRLTVL.

This chain links TRBV29-1 with TRBJ2-5; 9 nucleotides agree with TRBD1. The J call may be mistaken, given a closer DNA end match to TRBJ2-7. The CDR3 runs to 14 residues. Germline CDR1 SQVTM, CDR2 ANQGSEA. CDR3 bases: TGCAGCGTTCAACCGGGACAGGGTACCTACGAGCAGTACTTC. As protein: CSVQPGQGTYEQYF.

V is TRBV5-1 and J is TRBJ1-2; no clear D. CDR1 is SGHRS and CDR2 is YFSETQ in the germline V gene. The V end lost 0 bases, the J end lost 4 bases, and 19 bases lay between the germline ends. The CDR3 consists of 17 residues. CDR3 sequence: CASSLAPGSIKLYGYTF. The CDR3 region has the DNA TGCGCCAGCAGCTTGGCGCCCGGGAGCATCAAACTCTATGGCTACACCTTC. Supplemented by reference TRBV5-1 and TRBJ1-2, the full variable domain reads KAGVTQTPRYLIKTRGQQVTLSCSPISGHRSVSWYQQTPGQGLQFLFEYFSETQRNKGNFPGRFSGRQFSNSRSEMNVSTLELGDSALYLCASSLAPGSIKLYGYTFGSGTRLTVV.

The chain joins TRBV5-6 to TRBJ1-1, with 7 bases identical to TRBD1. V lost 0 bases, J lost 1 base, and 9 bases stayed unmatched. CDR3 length: 17 residues. CDR1 is SGHDT, CDR2 YYEEEE, per germline. Written as DNA, the CDR3 is TGTGCCAGCAGCTTGGGGCATAGGGGGCGCCGGAACACTGAAGCTTTCTTT. It translates to CASSLGHRGRRNTEAFF.

V and J are TRBV9 and TRBJ2-7, with D hard to call. CDR1 is SGDLS and CDR2 is YYNGEE in the germline V gene. CDR3 size: 14 residues. The V end was cut by 0 bases, the J end by 3 bases, with 10 bases between. CDR3 protein: CASSVDPLGYEQYF. CDR3 in DNA: TGTGCCAGCAGCGTAGATCCGCTAGGCTACGAGCAGTACTTC.

Concerning this clone itself: Other nucleotide sequences in the sample specify the same CDR3. The chain combines TRBV28 with TRBJ2-1, with 7 positions matching TRBD2. Per the germline V gene, CDR1 is MDHEN and CDR2 is SYDVKM. The CDR3 runs to 15 residues. Trimming took 2 bases from V and 3 from J; bases not matched to a gene: 4. The CDR3 loop is CASSLAGEGYNEQFF. CDR3 bases: TGTGCCAGCAGTTTAGCGGGAGAGGGCTACAATGAGCAGTTCTTC.

Concerning this clone: Since a much larger clone is just one base distant, this may be a read error. Since no conserved phenylalanine or tryptophan closes the CDR3, a read error is the likely cause. The DNA of the CDR3 is TGTGCCTGGAGTGTAGGACAGTGGGAAGGCTACACCCTC. It codes for CAWSVGQWEGYTL. The chain joins TRBV30 to TRBJ1-2, with D tentatively TRBD1 (6 bases). Germline lookup yields CDR1 GTSNPN and CDR2 SVGIG (reference sequence). The CDR3 length is 13 residues. V was cut by 0 bases and J by 8 bases, with 13 bases left in between.

The chain is built from TRBV28 and TRBJ1-1; TRBD1 matches at 7 bases. The CDR3 consists of 12 residues. In germline, CDR1 is MDHEN, CDR2 SYDVKM. Unmatched junction bases numbered 6, after V lost 3 bases and J lost 11 bases. DNA of the CDR3: TGTGCCAGCAGTTTTATCGACAGGGTGGCTTTCTTT. Amino acids: CASSFIDRVAFF.

CDR3 residues: CASSALGGMTGAGNTIYF. CDR3 DNA sequence: TGTGCCAGCAGCGCATTGGGGGGAATGACAGGGGCTGGAAACACCATATATTTT. The chain combines TRBV2 with TRBJ1-3, with 8 bases aligning to TRBD1. J lost 2 bases, V lost 6 bases, and 15 bases had no gene match. This CDR3 region has 18 residues. The germline V gene encodes CDR1 SNHLY and CDR2 FYNNEI. Full variable domain (outside the CDR3, taken from reference TRBV2 and TRBJ1-3): EPEVTQTPSHQVTQMGQEVILRCVPISNHLYFYWYRQILGQKVEFLVSFYNNEISEKSEIFDDQFSVERPDGSNFTLKIRSTKLEDSAMYFCASSALGGMTGAGNTIYFGEGSWLTVV.